A single sample gave rise to the 32 T cell receptor beta chains below, sequenced in a study of metastatic and nonmetastatic thyroid tumors. TCRdb re-called clones via MiXCR from the PCR reads. The repertoire has 21,000 or so clones, about 14% of them found once; the top ten carry roughly 35%. Each patient came to thyroid surgery without any prior treatment (of any kind). Sequenced material: blood. These receptor sequences come from a female donor with papillary thyroid cancer or a benign thyroid nodule (not recorded which). Some clones in this sample may be carry-over from other donors' samples.

This clone is medium-sized by share. The rearrangement uses TRBV11-2 and TRBJ1-3, with D tentatively TRBD1 (6 bases). Germline V gene data show CDR1 as SGHAT and CDR2 as FQNNGV. The CDR3 contains 14 residues. V lost 3 bases to trimming and J lost 1 base, with 7 bases between them. For the CDR3, the DNA is TGTGCCAGCAGCTTGGGGGCTTCTGGAAACACCATATATTTT. Amino acids: CASSLGASGNTIYF.

This clone occurred many times. The V gene is TRBV30, the J gene TRBJ1-2; D is unclear. CDR1 GTSNPN and CDR2 SVGIG come from the germline V gene (reference sequence). The germline V and J ends were trimmed by 2 bases and 8 bases, with 18 bases remaining between them. The CDR3 spans 14 residues. For the CDR3, the DNA is TGTGCCTGGAGTTCCACCCCGCAGGCGGGAGGCTACACCTTC. The encoded protein is CAWSSTPQAGGYTF.

This clone was seen ten or more times. A much larger clone is a single base away; this may be a read error. CDR3 sequence reads: CASSPLGGSAYNEQFF. The DNA of the CDR3 is TGTGCCAGCAGCCCCTTGGGGGGCTCCGCCTACAATGAGCAGTTCTTC. The chain employs TRBV11-1 and TRBJ2-1; perhaps D is TRBD1 or TRBD2 (6 bases each). The CDR3 totals 16 residues. CDR1 is SGHAT, CDR2 FQDESV, per germline (reference sequence). The V and J ends lost 5 bases and 2 bases respectively, with 16 bases between them.

Many counts were recorded for this clone. The J gene is TRBJ2-7, the V gene TRBV6-1, with 7 positions matching TRBD1. Germline CDR1 reads MNHNS; CDR2 reads SASEGT. This CDR3 contains 14 residues. V was clipped by 9 bases and J by 3 bases; unmatched bases: 11. CDR3 residues: CARPFRTGDYEQYF. CDR3 DNA: TGTGCCAGGCCCTTTAGGACAGGCGACTACGAGCAGTACTTC.

This clone was picked up many times. This sequence joins TRBV20-1 and TRBJ1-6; D perhaps matches TRBD1 (5 bases). This CDR3 has 15 amino acids. The ends were cut back, 0 bases at V and 10 bases at J, with 16 bases in the middle. CDR1 DFQATT and CDR2 SNEGSKA come from the germline V gene (reference sequence). CDR3 DNA: TGCAGTGCTAGAGATGACCGGGGCCAATACTCACCCCTCCACTTT. Translating it yields CSARDDRGQYSPLHF.

Turning to this clone: This may come from a read error, since a much larger clone is one base off. This chain uses TRBV10-2 with TRBJ1-1, with 10 bases fitting TRBD1. Trimming cost V 8 bases and J 5 bases; bases outside gene matches: 5. The CDR3 sequence is 13 residues long. Germline CDR1 WSHSY, CDR2 SAAADI. The CDR3: CASRGTGETEAFF. In DNA, the CDR3 is TGCGCCAGCCGCGGGACAGGGGAAACTGAAGCTTTCTTT.

This clone was seen ten or more times. This rearrangement joins TRBV7-2 to TRBJ2-4; 8 bases fit TRBD1. V shed 5 bases, J shed 8 bases, and the junction held 11 bases outside the gene matches. CDR1 SGHTA and CDR2 FQGNSA come from the germline V gene. CDR3 length: 15 residues. The CDR3 spells CASSQGDRTVDIQYF. The CDR3 DNA sequence: TGTGCCAGCAGCCAAGGGGACAGGACGGTTGACATTCAGTACTTC.

CDR3 protein: CSAPRASGPYTDTQYF. CDR3 coding DNA: TGCAGTGCCCCGCGGGCTAGCGGCCCCTACACAGATACGCAGTATTTT. V is TRBV20-1 and J is TRBJ2-3; TRBD2 matches 7 bases. This CDR3 comprises 16 residues. Germline trimming cut 6 bases from V and 2 bases from J; bases unmatched to any gene: 14. The germline V gene has CDR1 DFQATT and CDR2 SNEGSKA (reference sequence).

This clone has a count of ten or more. The chain recombines TRBV4-1 with TRBJ2-5; 7 nucleotides line up with TRBD2. The V gene's germline CDR1 is MGHRA and CDR2 YSYEKL. V lost 0 bases and J lost 4; bases outside the gene matches: 11. The CDR3 covers 17 residues. DNA of the CDR3: TGCGCCAGCAGCCAAGATCCGGCCGGAGCGGGGCCAGAGACCCAGTACTTC. Translating it yields CASSQDPAGAGPETQYF.

Many counts were recorded for this clone. This chain joins TRBV4-1 and TRBJ2-1; 16 bases agree with TRBD2. The CDR3 is 17 residues long. V gave up 1 base and J gave up 10 bases; unmatched junction bases: 7. Germline V gene sequence: CDR1 MGHRA, CDR2 YSYEKL. This CDR3 reads CASSQASGTSGRGEQFF. CDR3 DNA: TGCGCCAGCAGCCAAGCTTCCGGGACTAGCGGGAGGGGGGAGCAGTTCTTC.

With respect to this clone: One end of the junction varies from germline; a read error may be responsible. This sequence joins TRBV4-1 and TRBJ2-3, with 10 nucleotides matching TRBD2. The CDR3 contains 15 residues. Germline loops: CDR1 MGHRA, CDR2 YSYEKL. This CDR3 is CASSPSGGAMDTQYF. The CDR3 DNA follows: TGCGCCAGTAGCCCCAGCGGGGGGGCCATGGATACGCAGTATTTT.

This clone occurred many times. The chain is built from TRBV15 and TRBJ1-2; 9 nucleotides match TRBD1. The CDR3 is made up of 16 amino acids. CDR1 LNHNV and CDR2 YYDKDF come from the germline V gene (reference sequence). The V gene end was trimmed by 0 bases and the J gene end by 8 bases; junction bases not matched to a gene: 10. CDR3 bases: TGTGCCACCAGCAGAGATCCGGGGACAGGGTCGACGGGCTACACCTTC. It yields the protein CATSRDPGTGSTGYTF.

This clone was recorded many times. The chain combines TRBV2 with TRBJ2-2; D possibly matches TRBD1 or TRBD2 (7 bases each). V was shortened by 6 bases and J by 4 bases, with 15 bases between the two germline ends. CDR1 and CDR2 (germline): SNHLY, FYNNEI. The CDR3 length is 15 residues. CDR3 loop: CASRKGGGSTGELFF. The DNA of the CDR3 is TGTGCCAGCAGAAAAGGGGGCGGGAGCACCGGGGAGCTGTTTTTT.

This clone was recorded many times. V gene TRBV5-4 combines with J gene TRBJ2-1; D not certain. This CDR3 is 16 amino acids long. The germline V and J ends were trimmed by 7 bases and 4 bases, with 21 bases remaining between them. Germline CDR1 is SGHNT and CDR2 is YYREEE (reference sequence). This chain's CDR3 is CASSSSGYSAYNEQFF. CDR3 in DNA: TGTGCCAGCTCTAGTTCCGGGTATTCCGCTTACAATGAGCAGTTCTTC.

There are many counts of this clone. The chain recombines TRBV6-2 or TRBV6-3 with TRBJ2-3; TRBD1 matches at 9 bases. The CDR3 sequence is 15 residues long. J gave up 0 bases and V 5 bases, and 3 bases lay outside the gene matches. Germline CDR1 and CDR2: MNHEY and SVGEGT. The CDR3 sequence: CASSPGTGSTDTQYF. The CDR3 DNA is TGTGCCAGCAGTCCCGGGACAGGGAGCACAGATACGCAGTATTTT.

The rearrangement uses TRBV9 and TRBJ2-1; D remains unclear. This CDR3 is built from 15 residues. Germline V gene data show CDR1 as SGDLS and CDR2 as YYNGEE. With 0 bases removed from V and 0 bases from J, the gap between germline ends came to 7 bases. The CDR3 DNA follows: TGTGCCAGCAGCGTAGGATGGAGCTCCTACAATGAGCAGTTCTTC. Amino acid sequence: CASSVGWSSYNEQFF.

This clone appeared many times. The chain couples TRBV6-4 to TRBJ2-3, with D possibly called TRBD1 or TRBD2 (5 bases each). V was cut by 3 bases and J by 2 bases, with 15 bases left in between. The CDR3 runs to 16 residues. Germline assignment: CDR1 MRHNA and CDR2 SNTAGT. As DNA, the CDR3 is TGTGCCAGCAGTGATCTGCCCGGGGCCCACACAGATACGCAGTATTTT. Its protein is CASSDLPGAHTDTQYF.

In this sample, this clone turned up many times. The rearrangement joins TRBV3-1 to TRBJ2-3, with 7 positions matching TRBD1. From germline, CDR1 is LGHDT and CDR2 YNNKEL (reference sequence). Trimming took 1 base from V and 2 from J; bases not matched to a gene: 3. CDR3 length: 15 amino acids. The CDR3 coding sequence is TGTGCCAGCAGCCAAGTTGGGACAGTCACAGATACGCAGTATTTT. Amino acids: CASSQVGTVTDTQYF.

The chain employs TRBV27 and TRBJ2-7, with TRBD1 matching over 8 bases. This CDR3 is 13 amino acids long. Germline CDR1 reads MNHEY; CDR2 reads SMNVEV (reference sequence). The V and J ends lost 2 bases and 7 bases, in that order; junction bases with no gene match: 4. The CDR3: CASSLRTGWEQYF. CDR3 nucleotides: TGTGCCAGCAGTTTACGGACAGGGTGGGAGCAGTACTTC.

This clone was recorded at least ten times. The V call is TRBV7-2, the J call TRBJ2-7; 8 nucleotides match TRBD2. The J segment lost 3 bases and the V segment lost 6 bases, leaving 7 bases of the junction unmatched. CDR1 is SGHTA and CDR2 is FQGNSA in the germline V gene. This CDR3 region has 14 residues. The CDR3 region is CASSSPGLDYEQYF. The DNA of the CDR3 is TGTGCCAGCAGTTCCCCGGGACTAGACTACGAGCAGTACTTC.

This clone was recorded at least ten times. This rearrangement joins TRBV25-1 to TRBJ2-2; 7 bases map to TRBD1. The V and J ends lost 8 bases and 7 bases, in that order; junction bases with no gene match: 10. This CDR3 contains 14 residues. In germline, CDR1 is MGHDK, CDR2 SYGVNS. The CDR3 here is CASSRGTESGELFF. The CDR3 bases are TGTGCCAGCTCAAGGGGGACAGAGAGCGGGGAGCTGTTTTTT.

The genes are TRBV5-1 and TRBJ1-1; possible D gene TRBD1, 6 bases. The germline CDR1 and CDR2 sequences are SGHRS and YFSETQ. The CDR3 has 13 amino acids. V lost 5 bases and J 5 bases, leaving 13 bases between the germline ends. The chain's CDR3 is CASRPTGGTEAFF. The CDR3 DNA reads as TGCGCCAGCAGGCCGACAGGAGGGACTGAAGCTTTCTTT.

This clone is deemed medium-sized. The chain employs TRBV4-1 and TRBJ1-2; no definite D call. This CDR3 has 14 residues. Germline V gene lookup returns CDR1 MGHRA and CDR2 YSYEKL. Trimming shortened V by 2 bases and J by 6 bases, and 13 bases separated the two germline ends. The CDR3 DNA reads as TGCGCCAGCAGCCAACGGCAGACGGGAGATGGCTACACCTTC. Translated: CASSQRQTGDGYTF.

This clone was seen ten or more times. This chain links TRBV6-2 or TRBV6-3 with TRBJ2-5; 11 nucleotides agree with TRBD2. V shed 8 bases, J shed 3 bases, and the junction held 14 bases outside the gene matches. Germline lookup yields CDR1 MNHEY and CDR2 SVGEGT. CDR3 length: 17 residues. The CDR3 loop is CASARQATSGKEETQYF. The CDR3 DNA is TGTGCCAGCGCGCGACAGGCGACTAGCGGGAAGGAAGAGACCCAGTACTTC.

This clone qualifies as medium-sized (0.01 to 0.1%). V and J are TRBV2 and TRBJ1-3, with TRBD1 matching 7 bases. This CDR3 has 16 residues. Looked up from germline, CDR1 is SNHLY and CDR2 is FYNNEI. V gave up 6 bases and J gave up 0 bases; unmatched junction bases: 8. CDR3 bases: TGTGCCAGCAGGAAACAGGGGACCGGCTCTGGAAACACCATATATTTT. Protein product: CASRKQGTGSGNTIYF.

This clone was seen repeatedly, ten times or more. This chain uses TRBV3-1 with TRBJ2-7; 9 nucleotides align to TRBD2. This CDR3 spans 16 amino acids. The germline V gene has CDR1 LGHDT and CDR2 YNNKEL (reference sequence). Germline trimming cut 1 base from V and 5 bases from J; bases unmatched to any gene: 9. This CDR3 is CASSQGRRGGSDEQYF. The CDR3 DNA reads TGTGCCAGCAGCCAAGGAAGGCGGGGGGGGAGTGACGAGCAGTACTTC.

This clone has at least ten counts. J is TRBJ1-3 and V is TRBV3-1, with TRBD1 matching 8 bases. Germline CDR1 is LGHDT and CDR2 is YNNKEL (reference sequence). Losses at the gene ends were 5 bases for V and 0 bases for J; bases not matched to a gene: 3. This CDR3 has 15 residues. As DNA, the CDR3 is TGTGCCAGCAGCGGACAGGGTCTCTCTGGAAACACCATATATTTT. Translating gives CASSGQGLSGNTIYF.

This clone rates as medium-sized. The CDR3 here is CSAAPPGQGGDTQYF. CDR3 in DNA: TGCAGTGCGGCACCTCCGGGACAGGGAGGGGATACGCAGTATTTT. This rearrangement joins TRBV20-1 to TRBJ2-3; TRBD1 matches at 9 bases. Looked up from germline, CDR1 is DFQATT and CDR2 is SNEGSKA (reference sequence). V shed 6 bases and J 6 bases; nucleotides not matched to a gene: 13. The CDR3 totals 15 residues.

This clone was recorded at least ten times. This sequence joins TRBV7-9 and TRBJ2-3; D is ambiguous. V lost 2 bases and J lost 2, with 8 bases in between. The CDR3 totals 14 residues. Germline V gene data show CDR1 as SEHNR and CDR2 as FQNEAQ (reference sequence). The CDR3 sequence: CASSLNGPTDTQYF. The CDR3 DNA reads as TGTGCCAGCAGCTTAAACGGACCCACAGATACGCAGTATTTT.

This clone was seen many times. The rearrangement links TRBV20-1 to TRBJ2-1; 9 bases line up with TRBD2. Trimming removed 5 bases from V and 9 bases from J; junction bases left unmatched: 8. The CDR3 length is 13 residues. The V gene's germline CDR1 is DFQATT and CDR2 SNEGSKA (reference sequence). CDR3 loop: CSALLAGGGEQFF. The CDR3 DNA is TGCAGTGCTCTCCTGGCGGGAGGGGGTGAGCAGTTCTTC.

In this sample, this clone turned up many times. This sequence joins TRBV5-1 and TRBJ1-1; tentative D call: TRBD1 (5 bases). With 0 bases removed from V and 3 bases from J, the gap between germline ends came to 12 bases. The germline CDR1 and CDR2 sequences are SGHRS and YFSETQ. The CDR3 loop spans 15 amino acids. CDR3 region: CASSLGPGGDTEAFF. The CDR3 nucleotides are TGCGCCAGCAGCTTGGGACCCGGGGGGGACACTGAAGCTTTCTTT.

The sample holds many counts of this clone. The chain is built from TRBV6-6 and TRBJ2-3; possibly TRBD1 for D (5 bases). This CDR3 has 17 residues. The germline V gene has CDR1 MNHNY and CDR2 SVGAGI (reference sequence). Trimming removed 7 bases at V and 0 bases at J, with 20 bases between. The CDR3, as DNA: TGTGCCAGCACCCCCGATTCCAGGGAAATTAGCACAGATACGCAGTATTTT. Protein product: CASTPDSREISTDTQYF.